Listed here are 29 T cell receptor beta chains from one sample, sequenced in a study of shared clonotypes between healthy human individuals. TCRdb's copy holds only in-frame clones and misses some; the assay was immunoSEQ multiplex PCR. The sample has about 2.1 million clones, 80% to 95% seen once. Naive CD8 cells lacked CD45RO and underwent positive selection for CCR7, leaving out terminally differentiated effector memory CD45RA+ cells. Material for sequencing was naive CD8+ T cells from PBMCs. Receptor source: a man between 18 and 35 years old in good health. Some clones in this sample may be carry-over from other donors' samples.

The rearrangement uses TRBV27 and TRBJ2-1, with TRBD2 as a possible D gene (6 bases). V was clipped by 5 bases and J by 10 bases, with 27 bases between them. This CDR3 spans 17 amino acids. Looked up from germline, CDR1 is MNHEY and CDR2 is SMNVEV (reference sequence). This CDR3 is CASSLGVSGLFAREQFF. CDR3 DNA sequence: TGTGCCAGCAGTCTCGGGGTTAGCGGTCTCTTCGCGCGGGAGCAGTTCTTC.

This chain connects TRBV5-6 to TRBJ2-4; tentatively, D is TRBD2 (6 bases). The CDR3 extends over 15 amino acids. Trimming shortened V by 5 bases and J by 1 base, and 13 bases separated the two germline ends. CDR1 is SGHDT, CDR2 YYEEEE, per germline. CDR3 residues: CASSTGVGAKNIQYF. The CDR3 DNA follows: TGTGCCAGCAGTACGGGGGTCGGCGCCAAAAACATTCAGTACTTC. The whole variable domain, filled in from reference TRBV5-6 and TRBJ2-4, reads DAGVTQSPTHLIKTRGQQVTLRCSPKSGHDTVSWYQQALGQGPQFIFQYYEEEERQRGNFPDRFSGHQFPNYSSELNVNALLLGDSALYLCASSTGVGAKNIQYFGAGTRLSVL.

The V gene is TRBV4-2, the J gene TRBJ2-2; tentative D call: TRBD2 (6 bases). This CDR3 spans 16 amino acids. Germline values: CDR1 LGHNA, CDR2 YNFKEQ. The V and J ends lost 1 base and 5 bases respectively, with 14 bases between them. The CDR3 loop is CASSQVPGLDTGELFF. The CDR3 DNA sequence: TGTGCCAGCAGCCAAGTACCGGGACTGGATACCGGGGAGCTGTTTTTT.

Of note for this clone: The same CDR3 is also encoded by other DNA sequences in this sample. The chain carries TRBV28 and TRBJ2-5; no definite D call. This CDR3 is built from 13 residues. Between the trimmed V and J ends, which lost 1 base and 2 bases, there was a span of 5 bases. Germline-derived CDR1 and CDR2 are MDHEN and SYDVKM. The CDR3 sequence: CASSLYQQETQYF. The CDR3 coding sequence is TGTGCCAGCAGTTTATATCAGCAAGAGACCCAGTACTTC. The variable domain in full, completed from reference TRBV28 and TRBJ2-5, reads DVKVTQSSRYLVKRTGEKVFLECVQDMDHENMFWYRQDPGLGLRLIYFSYDVKMKEKGDIPEGYSVSREKKERFSLILESASTNQTSMYLCASSLYQQETQYFGPGTRLLVL.

The gene calls are TRBV11-2 and TRBJ1-3, with D perhaps TRBD1 (5 bases). Germline V gene data show CDR1 as SGHAT and CDR2 as FQNNGV. V dropped 6 bases and J dropped 16 bases, with 19 bases sitting between them. This CDR3 is 12 amino acids long. CDR3 bases: TGTGCCAGCAGTCATACACGGGACCCTTATTATTTT. Translated, it gives CASSHTRDPYYF.

The gene calls are TRBV4-1 and TRBJ2-1; TRBD2 matches at 8 bases. The CDR3 is 18 residues long. V shed 0 bases, J shed 4 bases, and the junction held 11 bases outside the gene matches. Germline CDR1 reads MGHRA; CDR2 reads YSYEKL. The CDR3 bases are TGCGCCAGCAGCCAAGAGAGACTAGCGCCCAAAGATTACAATGAGCAGTTCTTC. Protein: CASSQERLAPKDYNEQFF.

V usage is TRBV10-3 and J usage is TRBJ1-3, with 7 bases identical to TRBD1. Germline trimming cut 6 bases from V and 4 bases from J; bases unmatched to any gene: 3. Germline V gene data show CDR1 as ENHRY and CDR2 as SYGVKD. The CDR3 loop spans 13 amino acids. The CDR3 is CAIRTGSGNTIYF. Here the CDR3 DNA reads TGTGCCATCAGGACAGGGTCAGGAAACACCATATATTTT.

The rearrangement uses TRBV6-1 and TRBJ2-7, with D unresolved. Germline-derived CDR1 and CDR2 are MNHNS and SASEGT. There are 12 residues in the CDR3. Trimming shortened V by 6 bases and J by 7 bases, and 13 bases separated the two germline ends. CDR3 nucleotide sequence: TGTGCCAGCAGCGCCGCCCTCGGAGAGCAGTACTTC. Encoded protein: CASSAALGEQYF.

J is TRBJ2-3 and V is TRBV9, with 12 nucleotides matching TRBD2. Trimming at V came to 4 bases and at J to 1 base, leaving 7 bases not matched to a gene. The CDR3 runs to 17 residues. Germline CDR1 is SGDLS and CDR2 is YYNGEE. This CDR3 is CASSLMGLAGGTDTQYF. CDR3 nucleotide sequence: TGTGCCAGCAGCCTCATGGGACTAGCGGGCGGCACAGATACGCAGTATTTT.

The rearrangement links TRBV7-9 to TRBJ1-4, with 9 bases fitting TRBD1. The germline CDR1 and CDR2 sequences are SEHNR and FQNEAQ (reference sequence). The CDR3 length is 16 residues. The V gene end was trimmed by 6 bases and the J gene end by 8 bases; junction bases not matched to a gene: 13. The CDR3 DNA reads TGTGCCAGCAGTCGTATCCTGGACAGGGGCGGCGAAAAACTGTTTTTT. Residues: CASSRILDRGGEKLFF. Full variable domain (missing parts from reference TRBV7-9 and TRBJ1-4): DTGVSQNPRHKITKRGQNVTFRCDPISEHNRLYWYRQTLGQGPEFLTYFQNEAQLEKSRLLSDRFSAERPKGSFSTLEIQRTEQGDSAMYLCASSRILDRGGEKLFFGSGTQLSVL.

Turning to this clone: The sample has other DNA sequences that encode this CDR3 too. The chain combines TRBV15 with TRBJ1-3, with 7 bases lining up with TRBD1. This CDR3 is 15 amino acids long. The V and J ends lost 3 bases and 4 bases, in that order; junction bases with no gene match: 6. Germline V gene data show CDR1 as LNHNV and CDR2 as YYDKDF (reference sequence). As DNA, the CDR3 is TGTGCCACCAGCAGGGACAGGTCCTCCGGAAACACCATATATTTT. This translates into CATSRDRSSGNTIYF.

The chain joins TRBV2 to TRBJ2-5; tentative D call: TRBD1 (6 bases). Trimming took 8 bases from V and 3 from J, leaving 16 bases between them. CDR1 and CDR2 (germline): SNHLY, FYNNEI. The CDR3 is 14 residues long. CDR3 protein: CASLVGQTKETQYF. CDR3 nucleotide sequence: TGTGCCAGCCTGGTCGGACAGACTAAAGAGACCCAGTACTTC.

The CDR3 DNA reads TGTGCCAGCAGTTTATCGGTGTTGGGGGGCTACACCTTC. This translates into CASSLSVLGGYTF. The gene calls are TRBV27 and TRBJ1-2, with D uncertain. The ends were cut back, 0 bases at V and 8 bases at J, with 10 bases in the middle. The CDR3 covers 13 residues. Germline CDR1 and CDR2: MNHEY and SMNVEV (reference sequence).

V gene TRBV9 combines with J gene TRBJ2-1, with 8 bases matching TRBD1. This CDR3 is 14 amino acids long. Germline trimming cut 3 bases from V and 4 bases from J; bases unmatched to any gene: 3. Germline CDR1 and CDR2: SGDLS and YYNGEE. CDR3 bases: TGTGCCAGCAGCGACAGGGGGACATACAATGAGCAGTTCTTC. It encodes CASSDRGTYNEQFF. Drawing the rest from reference TRBV9 and TRBJ2-1, the complete variable domain is DSGVTQTPKHLITATGQRVTLRCSPRSGDLSVYWYQQSLDQGLQFLIQYYNGEERAKGNILERFSAQQFPDLHSELNLSSLELGDSALYFCASSDRGTYNEQFFGPGTRLTVL.

The genes are TRBV7-9 and TRBJ2-3; D gene ambiguous. Trimming removed 4 bases at V and 1 base at J, with 9 bases between. The CDR3 runs 14 residues. Germline V gene lookup returns CDR1 SEHNR and CDR2 FQNEAQ (reference sequence). The CDR3 spells CASSSLTRTDTQYF. In DNA, the CDR3 is TGTGCCAGCAGCTCATTGACCCGCACAGATACGCAGTATTTT.

The table lists this clone with a few counts. The same CDR3 arises from other DNA sequences in this sample as well. The chain joins TRBV27 to TRBJ2-1, with 10 bases aligning to TRBD2. V lost 3 bases, J lost 6 bases, and 2 bases stayed unmatched. Germline loops: CDR1 MNHEY, CDR2 SMNVEV (reference sequence). This CDR3 spans 14 amino acids. In DNA form, the CDR3 reads TGTGCCAGCAGTTTCCCTAGCGGGAGCAATGAGCAGTTCTTC. Translating it yields CASSFPSGSNEQFF.

The genes are TRBV7-2 and TRBJ2-1; no definite D call. In germline, CDR1 is SGHTA, CDR2 FQGNSA. V was trimmed by 2 bases and J by 0 bases, leaving 14 bases between them. The CDR3 is 17 amino acids. The CDR3 protein is CASSLIAGVSSYNEQFF. Here the CDR3 DNA reads TGTGCCAGCAGCTTAATCGCTGGCGTGAGCTCCTACAATGAGCAGTTCTTC.

The V call is TRBV10-1, the J call TRBJ2-1; 10 nucleotides match TRBD2. The CDR3 loop spans 15 amino acids. The germline V gene encodes CDR1 WNHNN and CDR2 SYGVQD (reference sequence). With 4 bases clipped from V and 7 bases from J, the junction kept 7 bases outside the gene matches. CDR3 residues: CASSALAGVQNEQFF. In nucleotides, the CDR3 is TGCGCCAGCAGTGCGCTAGCGGGAGTACAAAATGAGCAGTTCTTC.

This clone occurred a few times. The chain recombines TRBV29-1 with TRBJ1-1; possibly TRBD1 for D (5 bases). Trimming left V 6 bases short and J 6 bases short, with 17 bases between. The CDR3 contains 13 residues. From germline, CDR1 is SQVTM and CDR2 ANQGSEA. CDR3 nucleotides: TGCAGCGTCCTCCCGGGGGAGGGTCCTGAAGCTTTCTTT. It specifies CSVLPGEGPEAFF.

This chain uses TRBV6-1 with TRBJ2-2; D is tentatively TRBD1 or TRBD2 (5 bases each). CDR1 MNHNS and CDR2 SASEGT come from the germline V gene. This CDR3 has 16 amino acids. V lost 3 bases and J lost 7, with 18 bases in between. The DNA of the CDR3 is TGTGCCAGCAGTGACTGGGACCGGCTTTTGGACGGGGAGCTGTTTTTT. This gives the protein CASSDWDRLLDGELFF.

The rearrangement uses TRBV7-2 and TRBJ2-1; D is perhaps TRBD2 (6 bases). Germline assignment: CDR1 SGHTA and CDR2 FQGNSA. V was pared by 6 bases and J by 2 bases, with 14 bases between. The CDR3 consists of 15 residues. This CDR3 is CASREGRGPYNEQFF. CDR3 bases: TGTGCCAGCAGGGAGGGGAGAGGCCCCTACAATGAGCAGTTCTTC.

The rearrangement uses TRBV21-1 and TRBJ1-2. TRBV21-1 is classified as a pseudogene. The CDR3 totals 18 residues. CDR3 loop: CASSKDYRSRGSIYGYTF. DNA of the CDR3: TGTGCCAGCAGCAAAGATTACCGGTCCCGGGGGTCCATCTATGGCTACACCTTC.

The chain has TRBV9 and TRBJ2-1; perhaps TRBD2 as D (5 bases). The CDR3 covers 13 residues. From germline, CDR1 is SGDLS and CDR2 YYNGEE. Trimming removed 1 base from V and 7 bases from J, with 9 bases in between. The CDR3 DNA is TGTGCCAGCAGCGTATGGGAGATGAATGAGCAGTTCTTC. Protein product: CASSVWEMNEQFF.

This rearrangement joins TRBV6-5 to TRBJ2-2; 10 bases match TRBD1. There are 14 residues in the CDR3. The J segment lost 4 bases and the V segment lost 6 bases, leaving 2 bases of the junction unmatched. Germline V gives CDR1 MNHEY, CDR2 SVGAGI. The DNA of the CDR3 is TGTGCCAGCAGGTGGACAGGGGGCACCGGGGAGCTGTTTTTT. Its translation: CASRWTGGTGELFF.

The V and J genes are TRBV4-2 and TRBJ2-7; no firm D call. This CDR3 contains 17 residues. Germline V gene data show CDR1 as LGHNA and CDR2 as YNFKEQ. Trimming removed 1 base from V and 0 bases from J, with 16 bases in between. CDR3 sequence reads: CASSQAILKVPSYEQYF. Here the CDR3 DNA reads TGTGCCAGCAGCCAAGCGATTTTAAAGGTTCCCTCCTACGAGCAGTACTTC.

The rearrangement uses TRBV9 and TRBJ2-7; D is undetermined. This CDR3 comprises 13 residues. Germline CDR1 SGDLS, CDR2 YYNGEE. V was cut by 3 bases and J by 4 bases, with 11 bases left in between. The CDR3 region has the DNA TGTGCCAGCAGCGCAAGCTTTGGTTACGAGCAGTACTTC. Protein product: CASSASFGYEQYF. The full variable domain, in which reference TRBV9 and TRBJ2-7 provide the parts outside the CDR3, is DSGVTQTPKHLITATGQRVTLRCSPRSGDLSVYWYQQSLDQGLQFLIQYYNGEERAKGNILERFSAQQFPDLHSELNLSSLELGDSALYFCASSASFGYEQYFGPGTRLTVT.

This sequence joins TRBV25-1 and TRBJ2-7; the match to TRBD2 covers 11 bases. Trimming took 2 bases from V and 2 from J; bases not matched to a gene: 5. The CDR3 has 16 amino acids. Germline V gene lookup returns CDR1 MGHDK and CDR2 SYGVNS. The CDR3 region is CASSEGLAGGTYEQYF. Here the CDR3 DNA reads TGTGCCAGCAGTGAAGGACTAGCGGGTGGCACCTACGAGCAGTACTTC.

The rearrangement links TRBV29-1 to TRBJ2-7; D gene unclear. The V and J ends lost 4 bases and 0 bases respectively, with 7 bases between them. The germline V gene has CDR1 SQVTM and CDR2 ANQGSEA. The CDR3 loop spans 12 amino acids. The CDR3 nucleotides are TGCAGCGTTGTCCAGGACTCCTACGAGCAGTACTTC. Residues: CSVVQDSYEQYF.

This clone appeared a single time. It may be a read error: a sequence one base away is much more abundant. The same CDR3 arises from other DNA sequences in this sample as well. V usage is TRBV5-5 and J usage is TRBJ1-1; unclear D gene. Between the trimmed V and J ends, which lost 2 bases and 4 bases, there was a span of 6 bases. CDR3 length: 12 residues. CDR1 is SGHKS and CDR2 is YYEKEE in the germline V gene (reference sequence). The CDR3 sequence: CASSLGSTEAFF. In nucleotides, the CDR3 is TGTGCCAGCAGCTTAGGGAGCACTGAAGCTTTCTTT.